This is a list of T cell receptor beta chains from one sample in a study of T-cell memory formation after mild COVID-19. TCRdb processed the 5' RACE reads anew with MiXCR; each CDR3 protein has one entry. The data show around 340,000 distinct CDR3 sequences, roughly an eighth seen once. The specimen sequenced was PBMCs or a T cell subset sorted from them (not recorded which). The source is a man aged 18-30 years who had mild COVID-19 (a few samples of this study predate the infection). Cell type and time point are not known. Both conserved end residues are part of each CDR3. D genes are given only for firm matches. The size field is filled for only some rows; it gives once, few, many or a size class.

TRBV7-2	TRBD2	few	TRBJ2-5	CASSLVASGGPQETQYF	TGTGCCAGCAGCTTAGTGGCTAGCGGGGGACCACAAGAGACCCAGTACTTC
TRBV10-3	TRBD1	many	TRBJ2-5	CAISAGDRGWQTQYF	TGTGCCATCAGTGCCGGGGACAGGGGGTGGCAGACCCAGTACTTC
TRBV6-5	TRBD1	-	TRBJ2-6	CASSWDSNSGANVLTF	TGTGCCAGCAGTTGGGACAGTAACTCTGGGGCCAACGTCCTGACTTTC
TRBV5-5	-	many	TRBJ1-1	CASSLAVLGGTEAFF	TGTGCCAGCAGCTTGGCGGTCCTGGGAGGCACTGAAGCTTTCTTT
TRBV11-2	-	many	TRBJ2-5	CASSLGGGGETQYF	TGTGCCAGCAGCTTAGGGGGGGGCGGAGAGACCCAGTACTTC
TRBV18	TRBD1	-	TRBJ1-2	CASSPFSDRDGYTF	TGTGCCAGCTCACCGTTTTCGGACAGGGATGGCTACACCTTC
TRBV6-4	-	few	TRBJ2-3	CASSDERTDTQYF	TGTGCCAGCAGTGATGAGAGGACAGATACGCAGTATTTT
TRBV4-3	TRBD1	few	TRBJ2-7	CASSRDRDYEQYF	TGCGCCAGTTCCCGGGACAGAGACTACGAGCAGTACTTC
TRBV6-1	-	-	TRBJ1-2	CASSQGGASDGYTF	TGTGCCAGCAGCCAAGGGGGGGCGAGCGATGGCTACACCTTC
TRBV4-3	TRBD2	many	TRBJ2-7	CASSWFSGGLAYEQYF	TGCGCCAGCAGTTGGTTTAGCGGGGGGTTAGCCTACGAGCAGTACTTC
TRBV29-1	TRBD2	few	TRBJ2-3	CSVQLAGGSDTQYF	TGCAGCGTTCAGTTAGCGGGGGGCTCAGATACGCAGTATTTT
TRBV11-1	TRBD2	few	TRBJ2-3	CASSLAGGPSDTQYF	TGTGCCAGCAGCTTGGCGGGGGGGCCATCAGATACGCAGTATTTT
TRBV5-1	TRBD1	many	TRBJ2-7	CASSRDSSRQYF	TGCGCCAGCAGCCGGGACAGCTCTCGGCAGTACTTC
TRBV28	-	-	TRBJ1-2	CASRSLLSGGYTF	TGTGCCAGCCGATCCTTATTGTCTGGTGGCTACACCTTC
TRBV12-3/TRBV12-4	-	few	TRBJ1-2	CASSFTRPGYTF	TGTGCCAGCAGTTTTACCCGTCCAGGCTACACCTTC
TRBV7-9	-	-	TRBJ2-1	CASRPTVTTLYNEQFF	TGTGCCAGCAGACCGACAGTGACTACCCTCTACAATGAGCAGTTCTTC
TRBV7-3	-	many	TRBJ2-3	CASSLNGVLQYF	TGTGCCAGCAGCTTAAATGGCGTTCTGCAGTATTTT